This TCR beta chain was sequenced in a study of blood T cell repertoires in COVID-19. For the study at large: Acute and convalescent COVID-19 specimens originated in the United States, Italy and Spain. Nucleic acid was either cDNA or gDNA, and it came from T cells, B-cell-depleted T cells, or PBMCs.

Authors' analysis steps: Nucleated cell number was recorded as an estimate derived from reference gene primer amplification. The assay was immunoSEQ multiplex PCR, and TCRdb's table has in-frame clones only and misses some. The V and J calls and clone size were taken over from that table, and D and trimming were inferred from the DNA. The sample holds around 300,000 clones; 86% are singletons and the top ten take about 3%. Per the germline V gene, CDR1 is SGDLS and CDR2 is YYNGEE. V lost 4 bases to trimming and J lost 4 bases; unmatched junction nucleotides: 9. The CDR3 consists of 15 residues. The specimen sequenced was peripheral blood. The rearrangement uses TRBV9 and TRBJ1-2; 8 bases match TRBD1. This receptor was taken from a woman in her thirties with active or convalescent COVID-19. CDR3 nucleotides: TGTGCCAGCAGCACAACACCTGGACAGGGCTATGGCTACACCTTC. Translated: CASSTTPGQGYGYTF.